The 20 T cell receptor beta chains in this list originate from one sample, sequenced in a study of early T cells in non-severe SARS-CoV-2 infection. Each CDR3 protein gets one entry after TCRdb re-called the 5' RACE reads with MiXCR. The repertoire holds 30,000 to 45,000 distinct CDR3 sequences, with over 8.5% as singletons. Sequencing was done on a sample of whole blood. These receptors were obtained from an adult who was a healthcare worker with PCR-confirmed SARS-CoV-2 infection or an uninfected control (not recorded which).

This clonotype showed up just a few times. The rearrangement links TRBV4-3 to TRBJ2-3; 11 bases are a match to TRBD2. The CDR3 runs 16 residues. Trimming took 2 bases from V and 2 from J; bases not matched to a gene: 3. Looked up from germline, CDR1 is LGHNA and CDR2 is YSLEER. CDR3 region: CASSQYSGGATDTQYF. In DNA form, the CDR3 reads TGCGCCAGCAGCCAATATAGCGGGGGGGCCACAGATACGCAGTATTTT.

This clonotype occurred many times. The V call is TRBV7-2, the J call TRBJ2-1; 11 bases match TRBD2. This CDR3 region has 18 residues. Unmatched junction bases numbered 10, after V lost 3 bases and J lost 3 bases. CDR1 is SGHTA and CDR2 is FQGNSA in the germline V gene. As DNA, the CDR3 is TGTGCCAGCAGCTTGGTCGTAACCCTAGCGGGGGGCTACAATGAGCAGTTCTTC. The encoded protein is CASSLVVTLAGGYNEQFF.

This clonotype has at least ten counts. This chain connects TRBV7-2 to TRBJ1-1, with TRBD1 as a possible D gene (5 bases). The V end lost 2 bases, the J end lost 1 base, and 11 bases lay between the germline ends. The germline V gene has CDR1 SGHTA and CDR2 FQGNSA. CDR3 length equals 15 residues. CDR3 sequence: CASSLWRGANTEAFF. In DNA, the CDR3 is TGTGCCAGCAGCTTATGGAGGGGAGCGAACACTGAAGCTTTCTTT.

This clonotype has ten or more counts. The chain carries TRBV21-1 and TRBJ2-3; the tabulated D call, TRBD2, remains unverified against the DNA. TRBV21-1 corresponds to a pseudogene. This CDR3 contains 13 residues. CDR3 in DNA: TGTGCCAGCAGCAAGGTTCTGGGCAGGGAGGAGTATTTT. It specifies CASSKVLGREEYF.

V usage is TRBV12-3 or TRBV12-4 and J usage is TRBJ2-3; D tentatively reads TRBD1 or TRBD2 (5 bases each). Trimming removed 0 bases at V and 5 bases at J, with 12 bases between. The CDR3 has 15 residues. Written as DNA, the CDR3 is TGTGCCAGCAGTTTAGCGCCGGGACGAGGAGATACGCAGTATTTT. Its protein is CASSLAPGRGDTQYF.

This clonotype showed up many times. The J gene is TRBJ1-2, the V gene TRBV6-5; the D gene is possibly TRBD1 (5 bases). The CDR3 sequence is 15 residues long. The germline gives CDR1 MNHEY, CDR2 SVGAGI. Trimming pared 6 bases from V and 3 bases from J, leaving 17 bases between. The CDR3 region is CASSSWEGNDYGYTF. For the CDR3, the DNA is TGTGCCAGCAGCTCCTGGGAGGGGAATGACTATGGCTACACCTTC.

A single count supports this clonotype. The J gene is TRBJ2-3, the V gene TRBV6-5; D unresolved. V dropped 0 bases and J dropped 6 bases, with 7 bases sitting between them. The germline gives CDR1 MNHEY, CDR2 SVGAGI. This CDR3 has 13 residues. Written as DNA, the CDR3 is TGTGCCAGCAGTTACTCCCGGCGTGATACGCAGTATTTT. Protein sequence: CASSYSRRDTQYF.

This clonotype was detected ten times or more. The V gene is TRBV27, the J gene TRBJ2-1; 7 bases fit TRBD1. The CDR3 is 16 residues long. Per germline, CDR1 MNHEY and CDR2 SMNVEV (reference sequence). Trimming cost V 3 bases and J 2 bases; bases outside gene matches: 7. DNA for the CDR3: TGTGCCAGCAGTTTTAAGGGGGCGAGTGCCTACAATGAGCAGTTCTTC. Protein sequence: CASSFKGASAYNEQFF.

This clonotype was counted between two and nine times. The chain has TRBV5-1 and TRBJ1-3, with D possibly matching TRBD1 (5 bases). The V gene lost 3 bases and the J gene lost 0 bases, with 10 bases spanning the gap. There are 15 residues in the CDR3. Germline V gene sequence: CDR1 SGHRS, CDR2 YFSETQ. DNA for the CDR3: TGCGCCAGCAGCTCCACAGGAGACTCTGGAAACACCATATATTTT. As protein: CASSSTGDSGNTIYF.

The sample holds a few counts of this clonotype. The rearrangement links TRBV2 to TRBJ1-1, with D unclear. The CDR3 spans 15 residues. CDR1 and CDR2 from the germline V gene are SNHLY and FYNNEI. The V and J ends lost 5 bases and 0 bases respectively, with 13 bases between them. CDR3 protein: CASSPSLPVNTEAFF. The CDR3 nucleotides are TGTGCCAGCAGTCCCTCCCTCCCAGTGAACACTGAAGCTTTCTTT. Full variable domain (outside the CDR3, taken from reference TRBV2 and TRBJ1-1): EPEVTQTPSHQVTQMGQEVILRCVPISNHLYFYWYRQILGQKVEFLVSFYNNEISEKSEIFDDQFSVERPDGSNFTLKIRSTKLEDSAMYFCASSPSLPVNTEAFFGQGTRLTVV.

This clonotype came up many times. The chain joins TRBV15 to TRBJ2-1; no firm D call. Germline CDR1 LNHNV, CDR2 YYDKDF (reference sequence). The CDR3 has 15 amino acids. V lost 0 bases to trimming and J lost 7 bases, with 13 bases between them. The CDR3 sequence: CATSRDRTTSNEQFF. The CDR3 region has the DNA TGTGCCACCAGCAGAGATCGAACGACTTCTAATGAGCAGTTCTTC.

This clonotype was counted at least ten times. This rearrangement joins TRBV6-6 to TRBJ2-1; tentatively, D is TRBD1 or TRBD2 (6 bases each). This CDR3 is 13 amino acids long. The germline gives CDR1 MNHNY, CDR2 SVGAGI (reference sequence). Trimming removed 2 bases from V and 9 bases from J, with 11 bases in between. The CDR3 DNA reads as TGTGCCAGCAGTTACGTGAAGGGGGGTGAGCAGTTCTTC. It is translated as CASSYVKGGEQFF.

In this sample, this clonotype turned up many times. The chain couples TRBV29-1 to TRBJ2-7; 10 bases line up with TRBD1. Trimming took 5 bases from V and 6 from J; bases not matched to a gene: 10. Germline CDR1 and CDR2: SQVTM and ANQGSEA. CDR3 length equals 14 residues. Written as DNA, the CDR3 is TGCAGCGTTCTCACGGGACAGGGGTTTGGCGAGCAGTACTTC. Amino acid sequence: CSVLTGQGFGEQYF.

This clonotype was counted at least ten times. The chain employs TRBV29-1 and TRBJ2-7; TRBD1 agrees at 8 bases. The germline V gene encodes CDR1 SQVTM and CDR2 ANQGSEA. CDR3 length equals 13 residues. Germline trimming cut 4 bases from V and 3 bases from J; bases unmatched to any gene: 5. CDR3 residues: CSVGVQGGYEQYF. The CDR3 DNA sequence: TGCAGCGTTGGCGTACAGGGGGGCTACGAGCAGTACTTC.

Written as DNA, the CDR3 is TGCAGCGTGGGGCACCTGAACACTGAAGCTTTCTTT. Translating gives CSVGHLNTEAFF. The gene calls are TRBV29-1 and TRBJ1-1; a weak D match, TRBD1 (5 bases). Germline CDR1 reads SQVTM; CDR2 reads ANQGSEA. This CDR3 contains 12 residues. V was shortened by 6 bases and J by 0 bases, with 8 bases between the two germline ends.

This clonotype was counted at least ten times. V gene TRBV29-1 combines with J gene TRBJ2-1; 10 bases align to TRBD2. Germline trimming cut 7 bases from V and 2 bases from J; bases unmatched to any gene: 5. CDR3 length equals 14 residues. CDR1 and CDR2 from the germline V gene are SQVTM and ANQGSEA. CDR3 region: CSAGLAGAYNEQFF. DNA for the CDR3: TGCAGCGCCGGCCTAGCGGGGGCCTACAATGAGCAGTTCTTC.

The genes are TRBV29-1 and TRBJ1-1, with D possibly being TRBD1 (6 bases). The V gene lost 6 bases and the J gene lost 7 bases, with 15 bases spanning the gap. This CDR3 is built from 12 residues. The germline CDR1 and CDR2 sequences are SQVTM and ANQGSEA. CDR3 DNA sequence: TGCAGCGTGGATCTCGGGACATTTGAAGCTTTCTTT. Its protein product is CSVDLGTFEAFF.

The chain carries TRBV6-2 or TRBV6-3 and TRBJ2-7; D is unclear. CDR3 size: 15 residues. The germline gives CDR1 MNHEY, CDR2 SVGEGT. The ends were cut back, 7 bases at V and 0 bases at J, with 16 bases in the middle. The CDR3 region has the DNA TGTGCCAGCACCCAAGTTGGGTCTGGCTCCTACGAGCAGTACTTC. It specifies CASTQVGSGSYEQYF.

J is TRBJ2-3 and V is TRBV4-2, with TRBD2 matching 8 bases. The CDR3 contains 18 residues. In germline, CDR1 is LGHNA, CDR2 YNFKEQ. V shed 0 bases, J shed 4 bases, and the junction held 12 bases outside the gene matches. The CDR3 loop is CASSQDRGGRSPPDTQYF. The DNA of the CDR3 is TGTGCCAGCAGCCAAGATCGGGGGGGCCGTTCCCCCCCAGATACGCAGTATTTT.

V and J are TRBV7-8 and TRBJ1-6, with 7 bases lining up with TRBD1. The CDR3 spans 14 residues. With 5 bases clipped from V and 7 bases from J, the junction kept 5 bases outside the gene matches. CDR1 and CDR2 from the germline V gene are SGHVS and FQNEAQ. The CDR3 reads CASSQGGTNSPLHF. The CDR3, as DNA: TGTGCCAGCAGCCAGGGGGGTACCAATTCACCCCTCCACTTT.